A single sample is the source of the 23 T cell receptor beta chains below, sequenced in a study of response to subunit inactivated influenza vaccine. TCRdb recomputed calls from the RT-PCR reads with MiXCR, one row per CDR3 protein. This sample has hundreds of thousands of distinct CDR3 sequences; 9% to 15% occur once, and the top ten carry approximately 8.4%. The material was non-naive T cells sorted from PBMCs, obtained less than 15 days before vaccination. Receptors were obtained from a man aged 45-60 years who received an inactivated influenza vaccine.

The V gene is TRBV4-3, the J gene TRBJ1-1; tentative D call: TRBD1 (5 bases). Trimming removed 0 bases from V and 14 bases from J, with 16 bases in between. The CDR3 is 13 residues long. The germline CDR1 and CDR2 sequences are LGHNA and YSLEER. The CDR3 loop reads CASSQDRVGHGFF. The CDR3, as DNA: TGCGCCAGCAGCCAAGATCGGGTGGGGCATGGATTCTTT.

This clonotype was detected only a few times. The gene calls are TRBV7-9 and TRBJ2-1; 8 bases are a match to TRBD2. The CDR3 runs 14 residues. Germline assignment: CDR1 SEHNR and CDR2 FQNEAQ (reference sequence). Trimming at V came to 10 bases and at J to 8 bases, leaving 13 bases not matched to a gene. The CDR3: CAINPRTGGDEQFF. The DNA of the CDR3 is TGTGCCATCAACCCCAGGACGGGGGGGGATGAGCAGTTCTTC.

This clonotype has ten or more counts. The CDR3 reads CASSLVDRAGEQFF. DNA for the CDR3: TGTGCCAGCAGCTTAGTAGACAGGGCTGGTGAGCAGTTCTTC. The chain links TRBV7-2 to TRBJ2-1, with 7 bases identical to TRBD1. The germline V gene encodes CDR1 SGHTA and CDR2 FQGNSA. Trimming cost V 1 base and J 9 bases; bases outside gene matches: 6. The CDR3 sequence is 14 residues long.

This clonotype was detected a few times. This chain uses TRBV5-6 with TRBJ2-3; 9 nucleotides line up with TRBD2. The CDR3 contains 17 residues. CDR1 SGHDT and CDR2 YYEEEE come from the germline V gene. The junction had 9 bases not matched to a gene; V was cut back by 0 bases and J by 4 bases. Here the CDR3 reads CASSLGVAGEWSDTQYF. CDR3 DNA sequence: TGTGCCAGCAGCTTGGGGGTAGCGGGGGAATGGTCAGATACGCAGTATTTT.

Only a few counts were recorded for this clonotype. The chain couples TRBV5-1 to TRBJ2-2, with TRBD2 identical over 7 bases. Per germline, CDR1 SGHRS and CDR2 YFSETQ. CDR3 size: 15 residues. V was clipped by 0 bases and J by 3 bases; unmatched bases: 2. The CDR3 DNA sequence: TGCGCCAGCAGCTTGGGGCTAGCGGACACCGGGGAGCTGTTTTTT. Translation: CASSLGLADTGELFF.

The chain has TRBV11-2 and TRBJ2-5; TRBD1 matches at 8 bases. CDR3 length: 15 amino acids. Germline lookup yields CDR1 SGHAT and CDR2 FQNNGV. V was clipped by 4 bases and J by 2 bases; unmatched bases: 6. CDR3 sequence reads: CASSSSTGVQETQYF. The CDR3 DNA reads as TGTGCCAGCAGCTCATCGACAGGGGTTCAAGAGACCCAGTACTTC.

There are many counts of this clonotype. The chain links TRBV7-8 to TRBJ2-1; D uncertain. Germline V gives CDR1 SGHVS, CDR2 FQNEAQ. The germline V and J ends were trimmed by 2 bases and 8 bases, with 7 bases remaining between them. The CDR3 runs 12 residues. CDR3 sequence reads: CASSLLVHEQFF. In DNA form, the CDR3 reads TGTGCCAGCAGCTTACTGGTACATGAGCAGTTCTTC. Full variable domain (outside the CDR3, taken from reference TRBV7-8 and TRBJ2-1): GAGVSQSPRYKVAKRGQDVALRCDPISGHVSLFWYQQALGQGPEFLTYFQNEAQLDKSGLPSDRFFAERPEGSVSTLKIQRTQQEDSAVYLCASSLLVHEQFFGPGTRLTVL.

There are a few counts of this clonotype. This rearrangement joins TRBV28 to TRBJ2-5; a weak D match, TRBD1 (6 bases). Between the trimmed V and J ends, which lost 5 bases and 4 bases, there was a span of 17 bases. Germline V gene data show CDR1 as MDHEN and CDR2 as SYDVKM. The CDR3 has 15 amino acids. CDR3: CASSLPTGLGETQYF. The CDR3 DNA follows: TGTGCCAGCAGTCTCCCCACAGGGTTAGGAGAGACCCAGTACTTC.

V gene TRBV30 combines with J gene TRBJ2-1; 8 positions agree with TRBD1. This CDR3 contains 13 residues. Germline CDR1 GTSNPN, CDR2 SVGIG (reference sequence). Trimming removed 3 bases from V and 4 bases from J; junction bases left unmatched: 2. In DNA form, the CDR3 reads TGTGCCTGGAGCGGGGACAGGTACAATGAGCAGTTCTTC. The encoded protein is CAWSGDRYNEQFF.

CDR3 coding DNA: TGTGCCAGCAGCTTAGTTGGTGGGCGGGGTCCTTCCGAGCAGTACTTC. It encodes CASSLVGGRGPSEQYF. This chain links TRBV7-2 with TRBJ2-7, with D perhaps matching TRBD2 (6 bases). Germline CDR1 SGHTA, CDR2 FQGNSA. The length of the CDR3 is 16 residues. Trimming left V 1 base short and J 6 bases short, with 19 bases between.

A few counts support this clonotype. The chain links TRBV4-1 to TRBJ1-5; 9 nucleotides agree with TRBD1. Losses at the gene ends were 4 bases for V and 7 bases for J; bases not matched to a gene: 5. CDR1 and CDR2 (germline): MGHRA, YSYEKL. This CDR3 contains 14 residues. CDR3 residues: CASSLGQGIQPQHF. CDR3 DNA sequence: TGCGCCAGCAGCCTCGGACAGGGGATACAGCCCCAGCATTTT.

This chain uses TRBV5-1 with TRBJ2-5; 8 bases are shared with TRBD1. V dropped 3 bases and J dropped 1; count of bases not matched to a gene: 5. Germline CDR1 and CDR2: SGHRS and YFSETQ. The CDR3 extends over 15 amino acids. CDR3 region: CASSWLGQGQETQYF. CDR3 nucleotides: TGCGCCAGCAGCTGGCTAGGACAGGGCCAAGAGACCCAGTACTTC.

This clonotype occurred many times. The V and J genes are TRBV12-3 or TRBV12-4 and TRBJ1-1, with a weak D call TRBD1 (5 bases). Between the trimmed V and J ends, which lost 3 bases and 3 bases, there was a span of 14 bases. The CDR3 runs 15 residues. CDR3 coding DNA: TGTGCCAGCAGTTTCCCCCCGGGAGGGGACACTGAAGCTTTCTTT. It codes for CASSFPPGGDTEAFF.

J is TRBJ2-2 and V is TRBV9, with D unresolved. Germline V CDR1 and CDR2: SGDLS, YYNGEE. Trimming shortened V by 0 bases and J by 1 base, and 7 bases separated the two germline ends. CDR3 length: 15 amino acids. The CDR3, as DNA: TGTGCCAGCAGCGTAGGTCAGAGGAACACCGGGGAGCTGTTTTTT. It translates to CASSVGQRNTGELFF.

For the CDR3, the DNA is TGTGCCAGCACCCTCCGGGACAGGGGGTTTGGCTACACCTTC. Protein product: CASTLRDRGFGYTF. The chain is built from TRBV28 and TRBJ1-2, with TRBD1 identical over 11 bases. The CDR3 contains 14 residues. V lost 7 bases, J lost 7 bases, and 8 bases stayed unmatched. Germline V gene data show CDR1 as MDHEN and CDR2 as SYDVKM.

In this sample, this clonotype turned up many times. V and J are TRBV20-1 and TRBJ2-1; no clear D gene. V was clipped by 3 bases and J by 13 bases, with 16 bases between them. CDR3 length: 12 amino acids. Germline V lookup: CDR1 DFQATT, CDR2 SNEGSKA (reference sequence). Written as DNA, the CDR3 is TGCAGTGCTAGCTCGGCGGCCCAGTCCCAGTTCTTC. Residues: CSASSAAQSQFF.

This rearrangement joins TRBV27 to TRBJ2-5; the match to TRBD1 covers 9 bases. V dropped 4 bases and J dropped 5; count of bases not matched to a gene: 8. In germline, CDR1 is MNHEY, CDR2 SMNVEV (reference sequence). The CDR3 is 15 amino acids. CDR3 amino acids: CASSSGTGRLETQYF. CDR3 DNA: TGTGCCAGCAGTTCCGGGACAGGGAGGTTGGAGACCCAGTACTTC.

This clonotype occurred many times. This chain joins TRBV7-2 and TRBJ1-6; D may be TRBD1 (5 bases). Germline CDR1 reads SGHTA; CDR2 reads FQGNSA. The CDR3 has 14 amino acids. V dropped 6 bases and J dropped 7 bases, with 13 bases sitting between them. The CDR3 protein is CASRGSGNNSPLHF. The CDR3 nucleotides are TGTGCCAGCAGGGGGTCAGGGAACAATTCACCCCTCCACTTT.

This CDR3 reads CATSDTADTGELFF. DNA for the CDR3: TGTGCCACCAGTGATACAGCCGACACCGGGGAGCTGTTTTTT. This chain links TRBV24-1 with TRBJ2-2; no definite D call. Germline V lookup: CDR1 KGHDR, CDR2 SFDVKD. With 3 bases removed from V and 3 bases from J, the gap between germline ends came to 7 bases. This CDR3 spans 14 amino acids.

In DNA, the CDR3 is TGTGCCAGCAGTTTATCGAGGGCGGGGGCTGGGGCCAACGTCCTGACTTTC. Protein: CASSLSRAGAGANVLTF. The rearrangement joins TRBV27 to TRBJ2-6; TRBD2 aligns across 7 bases. Trimming took 0 bases from V and 2 from J; bases not matched to a gene: 4. This CDR3 contains 17 residues. Germline assignment: CDR1 MNHEY and CDR2 SMNVEV (reference sequence).

This clonotype has more than one count but fewer than ten. The chain carries TRBV2 and TRBJ2-3; D remains ambiguous. Germline values: CDR1 SNHLY, CDR2 FYNNEI. V was pared by 6 bases and J by 3 bases, with 22 bases between. The CDR3 extends over 17 amino acids. The CDR3 coding sequence is TGTGCCAGCAGGATCCGAATCCCAGGAGAGAGTACAGATACGCAGTATTTT. Translation: CASRIRIPGESTDTQYF.

This clonotype was detected a few times. V is TRBV7-3 and J is TRBJ2-5; the D gene is possibly TRBD2 (6 bases). Trimming shortened V by 4 bases and J by 5 bases, and 11 bases separated the two germline ends. Per the germline V gene, CDR1 is SGHTA and CDR2 is FQGTGA. This CDR3 spans 13 amino acids. As DNA, the CDR3 is TGTGCCAGCAGCTCCGGGAGAGGGGAGACCCAGTACTTC. Its translation is CASSSGRGETQYF.

This clonotype appeared many times. The chain uses TRBV29-1 and TRBJ1-2; 7 bases fit TRBD1. The CDR3 runs to 16 residues. J lost 8 bases, V lost 0 bases, and 15 bases had no gene match. The germline CDR1 and CDR2 sequences are SQVTM and ANQGSEA. CDR3 region: CSVEDPIAQGGKGYTF. DNA for the CDR3: TGCAGCGTTGAAGACCCCATCGCCCAGGGGGGTAAAGGCTACACCTTC.